The 15 T cell receptor beta chains given below trace back to one sample, sequenced in a study of cytomegalovirus exposure and HLA in healthy donors (dated by TCRdb to about 2017). Receptors were amplified or captured by the immunoSEQ multiplex PCR assay. A mixture of 60 forward primers for TCR Vbeta segments and 13 reverse primers for TCR Jbeta segments was used in the multiplex PCR. The immuneACCESS repertoire file appears here via TCRdb, limited to in-frame rearrangements. These files lack a portion of the clones; in checked studies, under half of the deficit traces to unresolved V genes, and the cause of the others is not known. Across this sample there are some 150,000 clones, with about 80% seen only once. The biggest ten clones account for about 4% of the sample. The specimen sequenced was PBMCs. The receptors derive from a man aged 25-40 years in good health and CMV-seropositive.

The sample holds a few counts of this clone. In the same sample, other DNA sequences code for this CDR3. The V call is TRBV7-3, the J call TRBJ2-5, with TRBD2 identical over 13 bases. Germline CDR1 reads SGHTA; CDR2 reads FQGTGA. The CDR3 runs to 15 residues. Unmatched junction bases numbered 4, after V lost 5 bases and J lost 4 bases. CDR3 in amino acids: CASSLGLAGVETQYF. CDR3 nucleotide sequence: TGTGCCAGCAGCCTAGGACTAGCGGGGGTAGAGACCCAGTACTTC.

The chain has TRBV6-1 and TRBJ2-7, with 12 bases aligning to TRBD2. This CDR3 is 15 amino acids long. Looked up from germline, CDR1 is MNHNS and CDR2 is SASEGT. J gave up 3 bases and V 2 bases, and 2 bases lay outside the gene matches. CDR3 nucleotides: TGTGCCAGCAGTGAAAGGACTAGCGGGGACTACGAGCAGTACTTC. Amino acid sequence: CASSERTSGDYEQYF.

The V and J genes are TRBV5-1 and TRBJ2-3; 8 bases align to TRBD2. This CDR3 spans 15 amino acids. The junction had 5 bases not matched to a gene; V was cut back by 1 base and J by 4 bases. Germline assignment: CDR1 SGHRS and CDR2 YFSETQ. CDR3 coding DNA: TGCGCCAGCAGCTTGTATACGGGGGGGCCAGATACGCAGTATTTT. This sequence encodes CASSLYTGGPDTQYF.

The CDR3 spells CASSEEGARSYEQYF. The DNA for the CDR3 is TGTGCCAGCAGTGAAGAGGGGGCGAGGTCCTACGAGCAGTACTTC. V and J are TRBV25-1 and TRBJ2-7; 7 bases are a match to TRBD1. Trimming removed 2 bases from V and 1 base from J; junction bases left unmatched: 5. The germline CDR1 and CDR2 sequences are MGHDK and SYGVNS. There are 15 residues in the CDR3.

The CDR3 DNA follows: TGTGCCATTAACCATGGGGAGCGCTACGAGCAGTACTTC. It yields the protein CAINHGERYEQYF. The V and J genes are TRBV10-3 and TRBJ2-7; D might be TRBD2 (5 bases). The CDR3 spans 13 residues. Germline values: CDR1 ENHRY, CDR2 SYGVKD. The V gene lost 9 bases and the J gene lost 3 bases, with 15 bases spanning the gap.

This clone was seen only a few times. This chain joins TRBV27 and TRBJ1-1, with 10 bases fitting TRBD1. Germline trimming cut 3 bases from V and 5 bases from J; bases unmatched to any gene: 3. Germline CDR1 and CDR2: MNHEY and SMNVEV (reference sequence). This CDR3 region has 14 residues. The CDR3 sequence: CASSLWGQGTEAFF. CDR3 nucleotides: TGTGCCAGCAGTTTGTGGGGACAGGGGACTGAAGCTTTCTTT.

The rearrangement uses TRBV7-7 and TRBJ1-1; 8 bases line up with TRBD1. Germline CDR1 is SSHAT and CDR2 is FNYEAQ (reference sequence). After removal of 4 bases from V and 5 bases from J, the junction contained 6 bases not matched to a gene. The CDR3 contains 14 residues. CDR3 DNA sequence: TGTGCCAGCAGCTATCAGGGGGCCTGGACTGAAGCTTTCTTT. Amino acids: CASSYQGAWTEAFF.

V and J are TRBV18 and TRBJ1-2, with a tentative D call TRBD1 (5 bases). Germline CDR1 is KGHSH and CDR2 is LQKENI. The CDR3 runs to 15 residues. Trimming removed 2 bases at V and 0 bases at J, with 10 bases between. CDR3 in amino acids: CASSPGAASNYGYTF. The CDR3 DNA reads as TGTGCCAGCTCACCAGGGGCAGCCTCTAACTATGGCTACACCTTC.

The chain couples TRBV28 to TRBJ2-3; 8 bases match TRBD2. CDR1 MDHEN and CDR2 SYDVKM come from the germline V gene. The V and J ends lost 4 bases and 6 bases, in that order; junction bases with no gene match: 6. The CDR3 covers 14 residues. CDR3 residues: CASSSGGAGDTQYF. DNA for the CDR3: TGTGCCAGCAGTTCCGGGGGGGCCGGGGATACGCAGTATTTT. Looking up the rest from reference TRBV28 and TRBJ2-3 gives the full variable domain: DVKVTQSSRYLVKRTGEKVFLECVQDMDHENMFWYRQDPGLGLRLIYFSYDVKMKEKGDIPEGYSVSREKKERFSLILESASTNQTSMYLCASSSGGAGDTQYFGPGTRLTVL.

This clone has a single count. This chain uses TRBV6-5 with TRBJ2-5, with unresolved D. Trimming stripped 0 bases from V and 2 bases from J, with 7 bases between. This CDR3 has 14 residues. Germline V gene sequence: CDR1 MNHEY, CDR2 SVGAGI. For the CDR3, the DNA is TGTGCCAGCAGTTACTCGACACTGCAAGAGACCCAGTACTTC. This encodes CASSYSTLQETQYF.

This clone has only a few counts. CDR3 sequence: CASSSGGRYEQYF. In nucleotides, the CDR3 is TGTGCCAGCAGCTCGGGGGGTAGGTACGAGCAGTACTTC. J is TRBJ2-7 and V is TRBV6-6; 7 nucleotides match TRBD2. V trimming: 6 bases; J trimming: 4 bases; junction bases outside the gene matches: 6. This CDR3 is built from 13 residues. Germline V gives CDR1 MNHNY, CDR2 SVGAGI (reference sequence).

The rearrangement uses TRBV28 and TRBJ2-3, with D tentatively TRBD2 (7 bases). CDR1 is MDHEN, CDR2 SYDVKM, per germline. The CDR3 is 15 residues long. Trimming stripped 2 bases from V and 3 bases from J, with 12 bases between. The CDR3 region has the DNA TGTGCCAGCAGTTTAGGGGGGGGCCTGACAGATACGCAGTATTTT. Translating gives CASSLGGGLTDTQYF.

V gene TRBV21-1 combines with J gene TRBJ2-3; the table's D call TRBD1 went unverified against the DNA. TRBV21-1 is a pseudogene locus. CDR3 length: 12 residues. CDR3 amino acids: CASSIGPGTQYF. The CDR3, as DNA: TGTGCCAGCAGCATCGGCCCAGGTACGCAGTATTTT.

Worth noting for this clone: Other nucleotide sequences from this sample produce the same CDR3. The chain has TRBV5-1 and TRBJ2-5; TRBD2 matches at 7 bases. J gave up 1 base and V 4 bases, and 4 bases lay outside the gene matches. The germline V gene has CDR1 SGHRS and CDR2 YFSETQ. The CDR3 is 14 residues long. CDR3 sequence (DNA): TGCGCCAGCAGCCCTGGCGGGGGCCAAGAGACCCAGTACTTC. Amino acid sequence: CASSPGGGQETQYF.

This clone was picked up one time. The chain links TRBV7-8 to TRBJ1-2; 9 nucleotides line up with TRBD1. CDR3 length: 17 residues. CDR1 SGHVS and CDR2 FQNEAQ come from the germline V gene. The V gene end was trimmed by 5 bases and the J gene end by 6 bases; junction bases not matched to a gene: 16. CDR3 nucleotides: TGTGCCAGCAGCCTCCGGGACAGGGTATCTCCTATGAATGGCTACACCTTC. Its translation: CASSLRDRVSPMNGYTF.